Following are 31 T cell receptor beta chains from one sample sequenced in a study of T cells after yellow fever vaccination. Via MiXCR, TCRdb re-called the 5' RACE reads, giving one row per CDR3 protein. The table records 150,000 to 200,000 distinct CDR3 sequences, 9.3% of them present only once. Here the sequenced sample was CD8+ T cells sorted from PBMCs, taken 45 days after the yellow fever booster vaccination. Source of these receptors: a young man who received the YFV17D yellow fever vaccine.

This clonotype has just a few counts. The chain links TRBV18 to TRBJ2-1, with D perhaps matching TRBD2 (5 bases). The V end lost 0 bases, the J end lost 8 bases, and 8 bases lay between the germline ends. CDR1 KGHSH and CDR2 LQKENI come from the germline V gene. This CDR3 spans 13 amino acids. CDR3 sequence (DNA): TGTGCCAGCTCACCACCGCGGGTGTATGAGCAGTTCTTC. As protein: CASSPPRVYEQFF.

This clonotype has only a few counts. The chain links TRBV20-1 to TRBJ2-3, with 8 nucleotides matching TRBD1. V lost 7 bases, J lost 6 bases, and 9 bases stayed unmatched. The CDR3 has 13 residues. CDR1 is DFQATT, CDR2 SNEGSKA, per germline (reference sequence). The CDR3 region is CSVGDRGMDTQYF. CDR3 coding DNA: TGCAGTGTCGGTGACAGGGGTATGGATACGCAGTATTTT.

This clonotype was detected only a few times. The chain links TRBV15 to TRBJ2-3; no firm D call. V lost 0 bases to trimming and J lost 4 bases, with 14 bases between them. The CDR3 consists of 16 residues. The germline V gene encodes CDR1 LNHNV and CDR2 YYDKDF (reference sequence). The CDR3 region is CATSRDGYTLPDTQYF. The CDR3 nucleotides are TGTGCCACCAGCAGAGATGGGTACACCCTTCCAGATACGCAGTATTTT. Full variable domain (remainder filled in from reference TRBV15 and TRBJ2-3): DAMVIQNPRYQVTQFGKPVTLSCSQTLNHNVMYWYQQKSSQAPKLLFHYYDKDFNNEADTPDNFQSRRPNTSFCFLDIRSPGLGDTAMYLCATSRDGYTLPDTQYFGPGTRLTVL.

This clonotype was picked up a small number of times. The chain has TRBV13 and TRBJ2-2; weak D call: TRBD2 (6 bases). The V end was cut by 5 bases, the J end by 5 bases, with 15 bases between. Germline values: CDR1 PRHDT, CDR2 FYEKMQ (reference sequence). The CDR3 sequence is 15 residues long. The CDR3 DNA reads as TGTGCCAGCAGCGCGCCGGGAGCTTATACCGGGGAGCTGTTTTTT. Protein sequence: CASSAPGAYTGELFF.

This clonotype was seen more than once but under ten times. The V gene is TRBV20-1, the J gene TRBJ2-5; TRBD1 is a possible D gene (5 bases). There are 14 residues in the CDR3. Germline lookup yields CDR1 DFQATT and CDR2 SNEGSKA (reference sequence). The V gene lost 1 base and the J gene lost 2 bases, with 11 bases spanning the gap. The DNA of the CDR3 is TGCAGTGCTAGAGGGGGCGCCCTACAAGAGACCCAGTACTTC. It codes for CSARGGALQETQYF.

Only a few counts were recorded for this clonotype. The rearrangement joins TRBV7-9 to TRBJ1-2; perhaps TRBD1 as D (5 bases). Deletions cut 0 bases from V and 1 base from J, with 9 bases between. This CDR3 is built from 15 residues. Germline lookup yields CDR1 SEHNR and CDR2 FQNEAQ (reference sequence). The CDR3 sequence is CASSLARQGNYGYTF. The DNA for the CDR3 is TGTGCCAGCAGCTTAGCGAGGCAGGGTAACTATGGCTACACCTTC.

This clonotype was counted ten times or more. One end of the junction varies from germline; a read error may be responsible. This chain uses TRBV11-2 with TRBJ2-2; TRBD1 matches at 8 bases. CDR1 is SGHAT and CDR2 is FQNNGV in the germline V gene. There are 13 residues in the CDR3. CDR3: CATWTGNIGELFF. CDR3 coding DNA: TGTGCCACCTGGACAGGGAACATCGGGGAGCTGTTTTTT.

The chain carries TRBV12-3 or TRBV12-4 and TRBJ2-3, with TRBD2 matching 11 bases. The trim removed 6 bases at V and 5 bases at J, leaving 16 bases unmatched. The CDR3 has 18 residues. CDR3 sequence (DNA): TGTGCCAGCAGCCTGAACTTATTAGCGGGGGGGCCGGGAGATACGCAGTATTTT. As protein: CASSLNLLAGGPGDTQYF.

This clonotype occurred many times. V usage is TRBV7-8 and J usage is TRBJ2-7; D is possibly TRBD1 or TRBD2 (5 bases each). This CDR3 is 15 amino acids long. Trimming removed 5 bases from V and 2 bases from J, with 16 bases in between. Germline V gives CDR1 SGHVS, CDR2 FQNEAQ. CDR3: CASSQGPSLPYEQYF. The CDR3 bases are TGTGCCAGCAGCCAGGGACCTTCGCTCCCCTACGAGCAGTACTTC.

The chain is built from TRBV4-3 and TRBJ2-7, with TRBD1 matching over 8 bases. V was clipped by 0 bases and J by 0 bases; unmatched bases: 10. The length of the CDR3 is 18 residues. Germline assignment: CDR1 LGHNA and CDR2 YSLEER. This CDR3 reads CASSQDRFKQGGSYEQYF. Here the CDR3 DNA reads TGCGCCAGCAGCCAAGATCGGTTCAAACAGGGGGGCTCCTACGAGCAGTACTTC.

V gene TRBV6-1 combines with J gene TRBJ2-2; 8 bases are a match to TRBD1. Per germline, CDR1 MNHNS and CDR2 SASEGT. Trimming cost V 1 base and J 6 bases; bases outside gene matches: 4. This CDR3 contains 15 residues. The CDR3 bases are TGTGCCAGCAGTGAAGTAACAGGGGGGCCCGGGGAGCTGTTTTTT. Its translation is CASSEVTGGPGELFF.

This chain joins TRBV9 and TRBJ2-3, with D possibly matching TRBD2 (5 bases). From germline, CDR1 is SGDLS and CDR2 YYNGEE. The CDR3 consists of 17 residues. V lost 4 bases, J lost 2 bases, and 20 bases lay in between. CDR3 sequence: CASSPRTWETNTDTQYF. CDR3 in DNA: TGTGCCAGCAGCCCTCGGACTTGGGAGACTAACACAGATACGCAGTATTTT.

The chain uses TRBV7-8 and TRBJ2-3, with 10 bases identical to TRBD2. The CDR3 has 15 residues. CDR1 SGHVS and CDR2 FQNEAQ come from the germline V gene. The J segment lost 6 bases and the V segment lost 3 bases, leaving 6 bases of the junction unmatched. CDR3 nucleotide sequence: TGTGCCAGCAGCTTGATAGCGGGGGGCATTGATACGCAGTATTTT. Translated, it gives CASSLIAGGIDTQYF. The variable domain in full, with the rest retrieved from reference TRBV7-8 and TRBJ2-3, is GAGVSQSPRYKVAKRGQDVALRCDPISGHVSLFWYQQALGQGPEFLTYFQNEAQLDKSGLPSDRFFAERPEGSVSTLKIQRTQQEDSAVYLCASSLIAGGIDTQYFGPGTRLTVL.

This clonotype was found many times. The rearrangement uses TRBV4-1 and TRBJ1-5, with D unclear. The CDR3 sequence is 13 residues long. CDR1 and CDR2 (germline): MGHRA, YSYEKL. V dropped 1 base and J dropped 1 base, with 2 bases sitting between them. CDR3 protein: CASSQGSNQPQHF. The CDR3 DNA reads as TGCGCCAGCAGCCAAGGGAGCAATCAGCCCCAGCATTTT.

This clonotype has ten or more counts. The chain uses TRBV5-1 and TRBJ2-1; 8 positions match TRBD2. The V gene end was trimmed by 7 bases and the J gene end by 5 bases; junction bases not matched to a gene: 8. The CDR3 runs 14 residues. Germline lookup yields CDR1 SGHRS and CDR2 YFSETQ. Written as DNA, the CDR3 is TGCGCCAGCCACCCCGGCGGGGGGCACAATGAGCAGTTCTTC. It yields the protein CASHPGGGHNEQFF.

This clonotype was seen ten or more times. The genes are TRBV5-1 and TRBJ2-2, with D perhaps being TRBD1 or TRBD2 (5 bases each). Trimming removed 6 bases from V and 3 bases from J, with 12 bases in between. This CDR3 contains 14 residues. CDR1 is SGHRS and CDR2 is YFSETQ in the germline V gene. The CDR3 DNA sequence: TGCGCCAGCACCGGGACCGCCTACACCGGGGAGCTGTTTTTT. As protein: CASTGTAYTGELFF.

This clonotype has ten or more counts. The chain employs TRBV6-2 or TRBV6-3 and TRBJ2-1; the D is unclear. The germline V gene has CDR1 MNHEY and CDR2 SVGEGT. V dropped 4 bases and J dropped 10 bases, with 8 bases sitting between them. The CDR3 length is 11 residues. CDR3 sequence reads: CASSLTNEQFF. The CDR3 DNA reads TGTGCCAGCAGTTTGACGAACGAGCAGTTCTTC.

This clonotype was found a few times. As DNA, the CDR3 is TGCGCCAGCAGCCTGCGACTAGCGGAATACAATGAGCAGTTCTTC. Its protein product is CASSLRLAEYNEQFF. The chain has TRBV5-1 and TRBJ2-1, with 9 positions matching TRBD2. V dropped 4 bases and J dropped 4; count of bases not matched to a gene: 6. Germline CDR1 reads SGHRS; CDR2 reads YFSETQ. There are 15 residues in the CDR3.

This clonotype occurred many times. The V call is TRBV6-2 or TRBV6-3, the J call TRBJ2-1; D might be TRBD1 (6 bases). The V end lost 7 bases, the J end lost 9 bases, and 13 bases lay between the germline ends. Looked up from germline, CDR1 is MNHEY and CDR2 is SVGEGT. This CDR3 contains 12 residues. The CDR3 region has the DNA TGTGCCAGCACCTTACAGGGTAGTGAGCAGTTCTTC. Its protein product is CASTLQGSEQFF.

CDR3 DNA sequence: TGTGCCAGCAGCCGCACAGGGGTCGACGAGCAGTACGTC. Translating it yields CASSRTGVDEQYV. The chain has TRBV28 and TRBJ2-7, with TRBD1 matching 7 bases. Per germline, CDR1 MDHEN and CDR2 SYDVKM. The CDR3 is 13 amino acids. The ends lost 6 bases at V and 5 bases at J; junction bases unmatched: 7.

This clonotype rates as medium-sized. The V gene is TRBV10-3, the J gene TRBJ1-4; no firm D call. Trimming left V 0 bases short and J 7 bases short, with 18 bases between. Per the germline V gene, CDR1 is ENHRY and CDR2 is SYGVKD. The CDR3 length is 17 residues. Written as DNA, the CDR3 is TGTGCCATCAGTGAGTCGACGCGGCACCCGTGGATTGAAAAACTGTTTTTT. It specifies CAISESTRHPWIEKLFF.

The sample holds a few counts of this clonotype. The genes are TRBV12-3 or TRBV12-4 and TRBJ1-2, with D perhaps TRBD1 (5 bases). The V end lost 8 bases, the J end lost 1 base, and 14 bases lay between the germline ends. This CDR3 comprises 14 residues. This CDR3 is CASLGADFNYGYTF. CDR3 nucleotides: TGTGCCAGCCTAGGGGCCGACTTTAACTATGGCTACACCTTC.

This clonotype was detected a few times. The chain carries TRBV10-3 and TRBJ2-3; D may correspond to TRBD1 or TRBD2 (5 bases each). This CDR3 is 12 amino acids long. Germline V lookup: CDR1 ENHRY, CDR2 SYGVKD. Deletions cut 6 bases from V and 6 bases from J, with 10 bases between. CDR3 region: CAIRDGTDTQYF. The CDR3 region has the DNA TGTGCCATCAGGGACGGGACGGATACGCAGTATTTT.

This clonotype was recorded a few times. The chain has TRBV23-1 and TRBJ1-1; D call uncertain. TRBV23-1 is assigned to the ORF class and has an uncertain function. The CDR3 covers 15 residues. Trimming stripped 10 bases from V and 0 bases from J, with 18 bases between. The DNA of the CDR3 is TGCGCCAACCTAGTTTCCGGGGTCGTGAACACTGAAGCTTTCTTT. This encodes CANLVSGVVNTEAFF.

This clonotype was observed at least ten times. J is TRBJ2-5 and V is TRBV4-1; TRBD2 matches 8 bases. This CDR3 comprises 21 residues. From germline, CDR1 is MGHRA and CDR2 YSYEKL. V lost 0 bases and J lost 2; bases outside the gene matches: 20. The CDR3 sequence: CASSQDVPLPYLGGEQETQYF. CDR3 DNA sequence: TGCGCCAGCAGCCAAGACGTTCCTTTGCCTTATCTCGGGGGGGAACAAGAGACCCAGTACTTC.

There are many counts of this clonotype. V is TRBV13 and J is TRBJ2-7, with unresolved D. The CDR3 is 12 amino acids. Trimming left V 8 bases short and J 2 bases short, with 10 bases between. Germline loops: CDR1 PRHDT, CDR2 FYEKMQ (reference sequence). CDR3 loop: CASGVSTYEQYF. The CDR3 DNA reads TGTGCCAGCGGGGTGTCAACCTACGAGCAGTACTTC.

This clonotype was counted ten times or more. The chain uses TRBV21-1 and TRBJ2-3; the D call of TRBD1 is as the table states it, not checked on the DNA. TRBV21-1 is reported as a pseudogene. CDR3 size: 17 residues. CDR3 protein: CASTRFRPTDDLDTQYF. CDR3 nucleotide sequence: TGTGCCAGCACCCGGTTCCGCCCGACGGACGATTTAGATACGCAGTATTTT.

The J gene is TRBJ2-1, the V gene TRBV7-3, with 8 nucleotides matching TRBD1. After removal of 5 bases from V and 3 bases from J, the junction contained 6 bases not matched to a gene. This CDR3 has 15 amino acids. Germline loops: CDR1 SGHTA, CDR2 FQGTGA. In DNA, the CDR3 is TGTGCCAGCAGCGACCGGGACAGGCTCTACAATGAGCAGTTCTTC. Its protein is CASSDRDRLYNEQFF.

This clonotype has more than one count but fewer than ten. The chain has TRBV7-9 and TRBJ2-2; D perhaps matches TRBD2 (6 bases). Looked up from germline, CDR1 is SEHNR and CDR2 is FQNEAQ (reference sequence). This CDR3 has 15 residues. V was trimmed by 3 bases and J by 1 base, leaving 9 bases between them. CDR3 sequence reads: CASSFSGENTGELFF. The CDR3 DNA reads as TGTGCCAGCAGCTTTAGCGGAGAGAACACCGGGGAGCTGTTTTTT.

The genes are TRBV2 and TRBJ1-5; D is uncertain. The germline V and J ends were trimmed by 3 bases and 5 bases, with 8 bases remaining between them. There are 13 residues in the CDR3. Germline V gives CDR1 SNHLY, CDR2 FYNNEI. CDR3 DNA sequence: TGTGCCAGCAGTGATTTGTTTCATCAGCCCCAGCATTTT. Its protein is CASSDLFHQPQHF.

This clonotype was picked up a small number of times. The chain links TRBV5-1 to TRBJ2-7; the match to TRBD1 covers 7 bases. Germline CDR1 reads SGHRS; CDR2 reads YFSETQ. Germline trimming cut 0 bases from V and 9 bases from J; bases unmatched to any gene: 6. There are 13 residues in the CDR3. CDR3 nucleotide sequence: TGCGCCAGCAGCTTGGCCGGACAGGCTCCGCAGTACTTC. Amino acid sequence: CASSLAGQAPQYF.